Shown below are 25 T cell receptor beta chains from a single sample sequenced in a study of beta chain features in type 1 diabetes. Expressed TCRB transcripts got sequenced, as all isolated RNA was reverse transcribed. Assay: immunoSEQ multiplex PCR; the TCRdb copy retains only in-frame clones and omits some. The table shows about 340,000 clones, with 6.5% to 10% occurring only once. The specimen was central memory CD4+ T cells from blood. These receptors all stem from a young woman in good health.

In regard to this clone: Germline and junction disagree at one end, which may indicate a read error. The same CDR3 also results from other DNA sequences found in this sample. The V call is TRBV10-3, the J call TRBJ2-1; D gene unclear. This CDR3 has 12 amino acids. Per the germline V gene, CDR1 is ENHRY and CDR2 is SYGVKD. The CDR3 nucleotides are TGTGCCATCAGCGAGTCAGGCAATGAGCAGTTCTTC. It translates to CAISESGNEQFF.

This clone was counted ten times or more. This chain joins TRBV18 and TRBJ2-3; 13 bases map to TRBD2. The ends lost 4 bases at V and 1 base at J; junction bases unmatched: 8. The CDR3 totals 18 residues. Germline V CDR1 and CDR2: KGHSH, LQKENI. CDR3 nucleotides: TGTGCCAGCTCACGACCCGGGACTAGCGGGACGGGCACAGATACGCAGTATTTT. Its translation: CASSRPGTSGTGTDTQYF.

Worth noting for this clone: Germline is not matched at one junction end, which may reflect a read error. Here the CDR3 DNA reads TGTGCTAGCAGCTTCCCGAGTGGAACCCGATACGAGCAGTACTTC. Amino acids: CASSFPSGTRYEQYF. This chain joins TRBV7-7 and TRBJ2-7, with D hard to call. Germline CDR1 reads SSHAT; CDR2 reads FNYEAQ (reference sequence). The CDR3 is made up of 15 amino acids.

The chain has TRBV27 and TRBJ1-1; possible D gene TRBD1, 6 bases. Germline values: CDR1 MNHEY, CDR2 SMNVEV (reference sequence). The CDR3 spans 15 residues. Trimming pared 5 bases from V and 1 base from J, leaving 14 bases between. The CDR3 reads CASSPRQVENTEAFF. CDR3 bases: TGTGCCAGCAGTCCCAGACAGGTTGAGAACACTGAAGCTTTCTTT.

This clone was seen more than once but under ten times. The same CDR3 arises from other DNA sequences in this sample as well. The chain has TRBV18 and TRBJ1-1; D remains unclear. The ends were cut back, 1 base at V and 0 bases at J, with 6 bases in the middle. Germline V CDR1 and CDR2: KGHSH, LQKENI. The CDR3 is made up of 14 amino acids. The CDR3 DNA reads TGTGCCAGCTCACCACAGGGAATGAACACTGAAGCTTTCTTT. It encodes CASSPQGMNTEAFF.

The table lists this clone with many counts. The CDR3 spells CASSPPANRGAGELFF. The DNA of the CDR3 is TGTGCCAGCTCACCACCGGCGAATCGGGGGGCCGGGGAGCTGTTTTTT. The V call is TRBV18, the J call TRBJ2-2; TRBD2 aligns across 7 bases. V gave up 0 bases and J gave up 6 bases; unmatched junction bases: 7. The CDR3 runs to 16 residues. In germline, CDR1 is KGHSH, CDR2 LQKENI.

This clone was recorded a few times. The chain couples TRBV6-1 to TRBJ2-7; D uncertain. CDR3 length equals 16 residues. V gave up 3 bases and J gave up 0 bases, with 15 bases separating them. The germline V gene encodes CDR1 MNHNS and CDR2 SASEGT. The CDR3 DNA reads TGTGCCAGCAGTGACAGCAATGTGGGAAGCTCCTACGAGCAGTACTTC. This codes for CASSDSNVGSSYEQYF.

This clone was observed a handful of times. V and J are TRBV4-3 and TRBJ2-7, with 10 bases lining up with TRBD2. Per germline, CDR1 LGHNA and CDR2 YSLEER. The V and J ends lost 0 bases and 5 bases, in that order; junction bases with no gene match: 7. The CDR3 spans 16 residues. CDR3: CASSQDYRLAGDEQYF. CDR3 DNA: TGCGCCAGCAGCCAAGATTATCGTCTAGCGGGAGACGAGCAGTACTTC.

This clone was recorded at least ten times. The V call is TRBV27, the J call TRBJ2-1; D tentatively reads TRBD1 or TRBD2 (5 bases each). Germline V CDR1 and CDR2: MNHEY, SMNVEV (reference sequence). This CDR3 has 13 residues. Trimming took 3 bases from V and 10 from J, leaving 13 bases between them. CDR3 nucleotides: TGTGCCAGCAGTTTCGGACACCGAGGGGAGCAGTTCTTC. Its protein product is CASSFGHRGEQFF.

The chain is built from TRBV5-1 and TRBJ2-7, with 9 bases identical to TRBD2. Germline CDR1 reads SGHRS; CDR2 reads YFSETQ. The length of the CDR3 is 15 residues. V dropped 4 bases and J dropped 6; count of bases not matched to a gene: 11. DNA for the CDR3: TGCGCCAGCAGCCCTAGCGGGATCCAAGAATCCGAGCAGTACTTC. This codes for CASSPSGIQESEQYF.

This clone was found many times. The rearrangement joins TRBV6-6 to TRBJ1-4; D is unresolved. This CDR3 is 13 amino acids long. The V gene's germline CDR1 is MNHNY and CDR2 SVGAGI (reference sequence). V shed 7 bases and J shed 7 bases, with 13 bases lying between them. The CDR3 nucleotides read TGTGCCAGCAAACAAGGGTTAGGTGAAAAACTGTTTTTT. This encodes CASKQGLGEKLFF.

Ten or more counts support this clone. The rearrangement joins TRBV21-1 to TRBJ2-2; the table gives TRBD2 as D, unverified against the DNA. TRBV21-1 is tagged as a pseudogene. The CDR3 is made up of 19 amino acids. In DNA form, the CDR3 reads TGTGCCAGCAGCAAAGTAAGGCCGGGAGCGGGAGATTACACCGGGGAGCTGTTTTTT. Translating it yields CASSKVRPGAGDYTGELFF.

This clone was recorded a few times. The genes are TRBV15 and TRBJ2-7; TRBD1 might be the D (6 bases). This CDR3 is built from 14 residues. Trimming shortened V by 5 bases and J by 2 bases, and 13 bases separated the two germline ends. CDR1 is LNHNV, CDR2 YYDKDF, per germline (reference sequence). This chain's CDR3 is CATSGGRGPYEQYF. CDR3 bases: TGTGCCACCAGCGGGGGCAGGGGACCCTACGAGCAGTACTTC.

This clone was seen at least ten times. The chain links TRBV13 to TRBJ2-3, with a tentative D call TRBD2 (5 bases). Germline V gene lookup returns CDR1 PRHDT and CDR2 FYEKMQ (reference sequence). The CDR3 runs 13 residues. Between the trimmed V and J ends, which lost 5 bases and 3 bases, there was a span of 9 bases. The CDR3: CASSLPGTDTQYF. CDR3 coding DNA: TGTGCCAGCAGCCTCCCGGGGACAGATACGCAGTATTTT.

V and J are TRBV6-1 and TRBJ1-1; no reliable D call. Trimming shortened V by 8 bases and J by 6 bases, and 16 bases separated the two germline ends. Germline-derived CDR1 and CDR2 are MNHNS and SASEGT. CDR3 size: 13 residues. The CDR3 sequence: CASWTHDTAEAFF. The CDR3 nucleotides read TGTGCCAGCTGGACGCACGATACCGCTGAAGCTTTCTTT.

This clone was counted between two and nine times. This chain uses TRBV9 with TRBJ2-1; D gene uncertain. The germline gives CDR1 SGDLS, CDR2 YYNGEE. There are 16 residues in the CDR3. Trimming stripped 3 bases from V and 3 bases from J, with 16 bases between. CDR3 loop: CASSGRVNSNYNEQFF. The CDR3 bases are TGTGCCAGCAGCGGACGGGTGAACTCAAACTACAATGAGCAGTTCTTC.

V is TRBV9 and J is TRBJ2-2; D is ambiguous. Germline lookup yields CDR1 SGDLS and CDR2 YYNGEE. The CDR3 length is 16 residues. Trimming cost V 3 bases and J 2 bases, with 14 bases left between them. The CDR3 here is CASSAEIPINTGELFF. CDR3 sequence (DNA): TGTGCCAGCAGCGCAGAAATACCGATAAACACCGGGGAGCTGTTTTTT.

The chain couples TRBV13 to TRBJ1-2, with 8 bases identical to TRBD1. The CDR3 has 16 amino acids. CDR1 PRHDT and CDR2 FYEKMQ come from the germline V gene (reference sequence). J gave up 4 bases and V 0 bases, and 7 bases lay outside the gene matches. In DNA, the CDR3 is TGTGCCAGCAGCTTAGGAAACAGGGGGGGTAGCTATGGCTACACCTTC. Translated: CASSLGNRGGSYGYTF.

The chain links TRBV7-3 to TRBJ2-3; a possible D gene is TRBD2 (6 bases). From germline, CDR1 is SGHTA and CDR2 FQGTGA. V was shortened by 2 bases and J by 4 bases, with 19 bases between the two germline ends. The CDR3 loop spans 17 amino acids. The CDR3 DNA reads as TGTGCCAGCAGCTTATGGGGACGCCCCGGCGGGGCAGATACGCAGTATTTT. Its translation is CASSLWGRPGGADTQYF.

This clone was detected a few times. The chain has TRBV7-9 and TRBJ2-2, with no clear D. Trimming stripped 2 bases from V and 2 bases from J, with 3 bases between. Germline CDR1 SEHNR, CDR2 FQNEAQ (reference sequence). This CDR3 has 13 amino acids. The CDR3, as DNA: TGTGCCAGCAGCTTAATCAACACCGGGGAGCTGTTTTTT. This codes for CASSLINTGELFF.

The V and J genes are TRBV7-9 and TRBJ2-5; TRBD2 matches 8 bases. Looked up from germline, CDR1 is SEHNR and CDR2 is FQNEAQ (reference sequence). The CDR3 is 15 amino acids. V was pared by 4 bases and J by 5 bases, with 9 bases of the junction left unmatched. The CDR3 region is CASSSTGGARETQYF. CDR3 DNA: TGTGCCAGCAGCTCGACCGGGGGGGCGCGCGAGACCCAGTACTTC.

This clone has a count of ten or more. The chain employs TRBV10-3 and TRBJ2-3; D call uncertain. V lost 6 bases, J lost 3 bases, and 1 base lay in between. The CDR3 extends over 10 amino acids. From germline, CDR1 is ENHRY and CDR2 SYGVKD. The DNA of the CDR3 is TGTGCCATCAGGACAGATACGCAGTATTTT. Translation gives CAIRTDTQYF.

This clone was recorded a few times. DNA for the CDR3: TGTGCCAGCAGTCCCTGGACTAGCGGCCCCTACAATGAGCAGTTCTTC. Protein sequence: CASSPWTSGPYNEQFF. The J gene is TRBJ2-1, the V gene TRBV28, with 10 bases aligning to TRBD2. Per the germline V gene, CDR1 is MDHEN and CDR2 is SYDVKM. Unmatched junction bases numbered 6, after V lost 5 bases and J lost 2 bases. This CDR3 has 16 amino acids. Supplemented by reference TRBV28 and TRBJ2-1, the full variable domain reads DVKVTQSSRYLVKRTGEKVFLECVQDMDHENMFWYRQDPGLGLRLIYFSYDVKMKEKGDIPEGYSVSREKKERFSLILESASTNQTSMYLCASSPWTSGPYNEQFFGPGTRLTVL.

The rearrangement uses TRBV7-2 and TRBJ2-7; 10 nucleotides match TRBD2. The CDR3 runs 16 residues. Germline CDR1 is SGHTA and CDR2 is FQGNSA. V lost 0 bases, J lost 4 bases, and 6 bases stayed unmatched. Here the CDR3 reads CASSLAAGGTWYEQYF. DNA for the CDR3: TGTGCCAGCAGCTTAGCAGCGGGAGGGACTTGGTACGAGCAGTACTTC.

This clone has more than one count but fewer than ten. The chain combines TRBV10-3 with TRBJ2-5, with 8 bases identical to TRBD1. The CDR3 runs 14 residues. CDR1 ENHRY and CDR2 SYGVKD come from the germline V gene. V trimming: 3 bases; J trimming: 7 bases; junction bases outside the gene matches: 7. Here the CDR3 reads CAISEDRGRGTQYF. CDR3 coding DNA: TGTGCCATCAGTGAAGACAGGGGCCGGGGGACCCAGTACTTC.